The present entry profiles one T cell receptor (beta chain) with its context. The entry originates in a study of cytomegalovirus exposure and HLA in healthy donors. Use of 60 Vbeta and 13 Jbeta primers characterized the PCR. Generated by immunoSEQ multiplex PCR, the TCRdb table keeps only in-frame clones and is missing some. The sample includes about 110,000 clones, just over 70% of them seen just once. Germline CDR1 is SGHAT and CDR2 is FQNNGV. The CDR3 loop spans 14 amino acids. V lost 1 base and J lost 1, with 7 bases in between. Sequences were obtained from PBMCs. This chain joins TRBV11-2 and TRBJ1-1; the D gene is possibly TRBD1 (5 bases). The TCR comes from a boy aged 10-17 years in good health and CMV-seronegative. For the CDR3, the DNA is TGTGCCAGCAGCTTAGGGGGCCAGAACACTGAAGCTTTCTTT. Its protein product is CASSLGGQNTEAFF.